This T cell receptor (beta chain) was recorded in a study of beta chain features in type 1 diabetes (dated by TCRdb to the late 2010s). As for the study more broadly: Patients and healthy donors did not differ in mean age, gender distribution, total cell number or subset yield. A total of about 100 million sorted cells were examined across all samples, and RNA yield correlated strongly with the number of cells per subset. The study compared the TCRB repertoires of sorted circulating CD4+ T cell subsets in recently diagnosed type 1 diabetes patients with those in matched healthy donors. Whereas all 30 or so donors provided naive and central memory subsets, regulatory and stem cell-like memory subsets were isolated from just 8 patients and roughly eight healthy donors. Results the study describes overall, beyond this receptor: A moderate but significant shortening of TCRB CDR3 length was observed in type 1 diabetes patients in all four CD4+ subsets. PCR might favor shorter templates, but patient and control samples were amplified and corrected together, so any skew would affect both groups equally. At VDJ recombination sites, patients with type 1 diabetes made fewer insertions and deleted more nucleotides, a pattern implying thymic rearrangement abnormalities. Naive, central memory and regulatory TCRB repertoires appeared to be more alike among patients than among healthy donors. Sequencing cDNA rather than genomic DNA could over-represent highly expressing activated cells, although activation and CD3 levels did not differ between groups. Because small numbers of individuals were included in the HLA sub-analyses, any influence of HLA type on TCRB rearrangement was left unresolved.

The entire amount of isolated RNA was reverse transcribed using the High Capacity cDNA Reverse Transcription Kit, so the sequenced TCRB transcripts were expressed ones. Naive, central memory and regulatory T cell samples underwent deep immunoSEQ sequencing, averaging about 3.57 million total reads per sample. Sorted cells were lysed in RLT buffer and RNA was extracted with DNase-treated RNeasy Micro or Mini kits, depending on cell number. Each cell subset was processed separately to prevent cross-contamination, with patient and healthy donor samples processed together. Using the immunoSEQ multiplex PCR, TCRB sequences were amplified from cDNA into 87-bp fragments spanning the CDR3 region. The amplicons were sequenced using the Illumina HiSeq platform. Per the source publication's procedure: PCR bias was corrected computationally using synthetic template baselines, and reads within Hamming distance 2 were collapsed, with unmergeable singletons discarded. Reads were aligned to IMGT to assign V, D and J genes, CDR3 length, and insertions or deletions at six rearrangement sites. Within each subset, clonotype counts were normalized to sorted cell number, and only after that were true diversity and Gini coefficients computed with the tcR R package. Repertoire sharing was quantified using the overlap coefficient calculated on TCRB nucleotide sequences. As stored in TCRdb, this immuneACCESS dataset retains in-frame rearrangements with V and J assigned. A fraction of the clones does not appear; measured against another copy, unresolved V genes explain less than half of the discrepancy, and the remainder lacks a known reason. That table supplies the V and J calls and clone size; D and trimming were determined from the DNA. The sample yields over 150,000 clones; less than 9.5% were counted once. Of the sample, 0.65% is held by the ten largest clones.

Each donor gave one peripheral blood draw, roughly 120 mL on average, collected into heparinised tubes. Using a panel that included CD45RO, CCR7, CD25, CD127, CD95 and CD27, naive, central memory, regulatory and stem cell-like memory CD4+ T cells were sorted on a BD FACSAria II. All sorted populations exceeded 95% purity. Right away, PBMCs were isolated by Lymphoprep density gradient centrifugation and were stained directly, with no culture step. So that batch effects would be minimized, each experiment stained and sorted samples in pairs, pairing one healthy donor with one patient. This clone occurred many times. What this receptor recognizes is not known. Base qualities were left out, and no much larger clone turns up one base away. The CDR3 covers 17 residues, taking in both the cysteine and the phenylalanine. The read is trimmed to its CDR3 DNA, 51 bases read in frame from base 1. The germline V and J ends show losses of 0 bases and 2 bases respectively, and no gene match explains 7 bases of the junction. Sequences SGHNT (CDR1) and YYREEE (CDR2) are obtained from the germline V gene (reference sequence).

The receptor's source is a man aged 18 to 30 in good health. Sequenced input: central memory CD4+ T cells from blood. The chain is encoded by TRBV5-4 joined to TRBJ2-2; the central 7 bases match TRBD1. In nucleotides, the sequence is TGTGCCAGCAGCTTGGAGCCGGACAGGACTAACACCGGGGAGCTGTTTTTT. It translates as CASSLEPDRTNTGELFF.